This is a list of T cell receptor beta chains from one sample in a study of CD8+CD57+ T cells in acquired aplastic anemia. A single record per CDR3 protein comes from TCRdb applying MiXCR to the reads. This sample carries approximately 220,000 distinct CDR3 sequences, 47% of them seen once, and the ten largest clones take 6.5% to 8%. Input material: sorted CD4+, CD8+, or CD8+CD57+ T cells (not recorded which) from PBMCs. These receptors were taken from a human donor with aplastic anemia. Each CDR3 is given without its conserved first and last residue. The size entry is marked missing in some rows and otherwise reads once, few, many or a size class.

>TRBJ1-1|many|TRBV9|12
ASGGPTRDTEAF
>TRBJ1-2|few|TRBV7-7|13
ASSLEAGPNYGYT
>TRBJ1-5|-|TRBV29-1|12
SVAYDRDFQPQH
>TRBJ2-3|many|TRBV6-4|12
ASSSFSGTDTQY
>TRBJ2-1|many|TRBV7-9|15
ASSRTDRGSFYNEQF
>TRBJ1-1|many|TRBV7-3|13
ASSSTGGGGTEAF
>TRBJ2-1|-|TRBV24-1|11
ATKGSSYKEQL
>TRBJ2-5|-|TRBV20-1|13
SARDRRGGRETQY
>TRBJ2-3|few|TRBV11-3|16
ASRDRDGPGRGTDTQY
>TRBJ2-7|-|TRBV15|11
ATSKQGAHEQY
>TRBJ1-5|-|TRBV24-1|10
ATQGTNQPQH
>TRBJ2-1|-|TRBV4-3|15
ASSPDLPGLANNEQF
>TRBJ1-1|many|TRBV10-3|12
AIRDGGMNTEAF
>TRBJ1-3|few|TRBV5-6|13
ASSLIWVGGNTIY
>TRBJ2-7|many|TRBV7-9|10
ASSFEGYEQY
>TRBJ2-7|many|TRBV5-1|12
ASSLAVAAYEQY
>TRBJ2-3|-|TRBV24-1|12
ASRIAGASDTQY
>TRBJ2-1|-|TRBV9|11
ASSLGQRNEQF
>TRBJ1-1|many|TRBV7-4|13
ASSYRRKENTEAF
>TRBJ2-1|-|TRBV20-1|15
SARDPYKSGGYNEQS
>TRBJ1-2|few|TRBV4-3|13
ASSHSRGQSYGYT
>TRBJ2-7|-|TRBV4-3|12
ASSPSSGGWEQY
>TRBJ2-3|-|TRBV6-1|12
GSGRQASTDTQY
>TRBJ2-7|-|TRBV29-1|13
SVEAEGGLGDEQY
>TRBJ2-7|-|TRBV6-2/TRBV6-3|14
ASSYAGTGNSYEQY
>TRBJ1-2|many|TRBV29-1|9
SATIDYGYT
>TRBJ2-5|once|TRBV6-5|11
VSSKTGEETQY
>TRBJ2-1|many|TRBV5-6|11
ASGATGVGEQF
>TRBJ2-7|many|TRBV4-2|14
ASSHPSRTSVYEQY
>TRBJ2-7|-|TRBV6-2/TRBV6-3|9
ASSYPSGQY
>TRBJ2-5|many|TRBV6-5|11
ASRMMPRETQY
>TRBJ2-7|once|TRBV2|10
ASISITYEQY
>TRBJ1-3|-|TRBV24-1|12
ASSLSGRASTIY
>TRBJ2-3|-|TRBV28|13
AIRTGDSLPDTRY
>TRBJ2-3|-|TRBV20-1|11
SALDRDNNEQY
>TRBJ1-2|-|TRBV7-2|10
ASQGGTGGYT
>TRBJ2-7|many|TRBV20-1|14
SARDPGRRSSYEQY
>TRBJ1-2|few|TRBV7-2|16
ASSLDTLGQGLFYGYT
>TRBJ2-1|many|TRBV6-1|14
ASSEPRLARSNEQF
>TRBJ1-2|-|TRBV6-5|12
ASSYGVSGFGYT
>TRBJ1-2|-|TRBV10-2|13
ASSESSTGGYGYT
>TRBJ2-1|-|TRBV19|12
ASRNGGAYNEQF
>TRBJ2-7|many|TRBV7-9|14
ASSPREASGVYEQY
>TRBJ1-2|many|TRBV6-5|17
ASSYDVRGAGASGYGYT
>TRBJ2-7|many|TRBV10-3|10
ATLDSSYEQY
>TRBJ1-6|-|TRBV7-9|15
ASSQDGAGATNSPLH
>TRBJ2-2|-|TRBV7-9|17
ASSLTTGSLGPSTGELF
>TRBJ1-2|many|TRBV27|11
ASKPGTGDGYT
>TRBJ2-5|-|TRBV7-2|11
ASSPPWIETQY
>TRBJ2-1|few|TRBV27|13
ASSYTSDPNNEQF